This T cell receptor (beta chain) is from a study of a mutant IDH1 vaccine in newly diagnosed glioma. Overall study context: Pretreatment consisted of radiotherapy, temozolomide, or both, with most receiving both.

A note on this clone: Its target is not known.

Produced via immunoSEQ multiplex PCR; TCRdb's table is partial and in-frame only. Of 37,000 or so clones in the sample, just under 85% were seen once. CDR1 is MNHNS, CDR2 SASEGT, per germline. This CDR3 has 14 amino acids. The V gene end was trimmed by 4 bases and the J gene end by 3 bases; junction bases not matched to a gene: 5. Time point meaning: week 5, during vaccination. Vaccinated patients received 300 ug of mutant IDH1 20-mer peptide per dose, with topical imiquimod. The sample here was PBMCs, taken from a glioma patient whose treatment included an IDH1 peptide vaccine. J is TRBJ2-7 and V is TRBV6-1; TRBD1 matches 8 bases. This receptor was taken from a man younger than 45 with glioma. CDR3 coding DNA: TGTGCCAGCAGTGCGGACAGGGTGAACTACGAGCAGTACTTC. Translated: CASSADRVNYEQYF.